These 12 T cell receptor beta chains originate from one sample sequenced in a study of blood T cell repertoires in COVID-19. Clones were read by immunoSEQ multiplex PCR, and TCRdb kept only the in-frame ones, dropping some. The sample shows 380,000 or so clones, approximately 86% of them seen only once. Sequenced input: PBMCs or T cells enriched from blood (not recorded which). Source of these receptors: a woman aged 40 to 50 with acute COVID-19.

This clone was seen just once. The V gene is TRBV18, the J gene TRBJ2-1, with 9 positions matching TRBD1. V gave up 3 bases and J gave up 8 bases; unmatched junction bases: 5. Germline V gene lookup returns CDR1 KGHSH and CDR2 LQKENI. This CDR3 region has 14 residues. The CDR3 sequence: CASSPGTGLDEQFF. DNA for the CDR3: TGTGCCAGCTCACCCGGGACAGGGTTGGATGAGCAGTTCTTC.

This chain links TRBV11-2 with TRBJ2-5, with TRBD2 as a possible D gene (7 bases). The V end lost 5 bases, the J end lost 4 bases, and 14 bases lay between the germline ends. The germline V gene has CDR1 SGHAT and CDR2 FQNNGV. This CDR3 spans 14 amino acids. CDR3 in amino acids: CASSRTRGAETQYF. For the CDR3, the DNA is TGTGCCAGCAGCCGTACTCGGGGGGCAGAGACCCAGTACTTC.

This rearrangement joins TRBV4-1 to TRBJ2-3; TRBD2 matches at 14 bases. CDR3 size: 18 residues. The germline V gene has CDR1 MGHRA and CDR2 YSYEKL. The J segment lost 0 bases and the V segment lost 5 bases, leaving 7 bases of the junction unmatched. The chain's CDR3 is CASSARLAGGPSTDTQYF. CDR3 coding DNA: TGCGCCAGCAGCGCCCGACTAGCGGGGGGGCCGAGCACAGATACGCAGTATTTT.

The chain joins TRBV5-3 to TRBJ2-7; 7 nucleotides agree with TRBD1. TRBV5-3 is placed among ORFs of uncertain function. The junction had 10 bases not matched to a gene; V was cut back by 1 base and J by 3 bases. CDR3 length equals 16 residues. CDR3 sequence (DNA): TGTGCCAGAAGCTTGAGTGAGGGGACAGCGAACTACGAGCAGTACTTC. It codes for CARSLSEGTANYEQYF.

The chain links TRBV4-1 to TRBJ2-3; D possibly corresponds to TRBD2 (7 bases). Deletions cut 3 bases from V and 1 base from J, with 26 bases between. CDR1 and CDR2 (germline): MGHRA, YSYEKL. The CDR3 loop spans 20 amino acids. CDR3 nucleotide sequence: TGCGCCAGCAGCCAGGAGGGGAGGGGGGGCGGAGCGGCCCGCACAGATACGCAGTATTTT. Amino acids: CASSQEGRGGGAARTDTQYF.

CDR3 sequence: CASSQRSRGRGETQYF. CDR3 bases: TGCGCCAGCAGCCAGCGATCAAGGGGGCGAGGAGAGACCCAGTACTTC. V usage is TRBV5-1 and J usage is TRBJ2-5, with 7 bases lining up with TRBD1. Germline CDR1 and CDR2: SGHRS and YFSETQ. The CDR3 is 16 residues long. The V segment lost 4 bases and the J segment 4 bases; nucleotides outside the gene matches: 13. Combining the CDR3 with reference TRBV5-1 and TRBJ2-5 gives the whole variable domain KAGVTQTPRYLIKTRGQQVTLSCSPISGHRSVSWYQQTPGQGLQFLFEYFSETQRNKGNFPGRFSGRQFSNSRSEMNVSTLELGDSALYLCASSQRSRGRGETQYFGPGTRLLVL.

The chain couples TRBV6-5 to TRBJ2-1, with 10 bases fitting TRBD2. This CDR3 spans 13 amino acids. CDR1 is MNHEY and CDR2 is SVGAGI in the germline V gene. Unmatched junction bases numbered 4, after V lost 8 bases and J lost 6 bases. CDR3: CASGLAGGNEQFF. CDR3 DNA: TGTGCCAGCGGATTAGCGGGGGGCAATGAGCAGTTCTTC.

The rearrangement links TRBV7-8 to TRBJ1-5; 7 bases are a match to TRBD1. Losses at the gene ends were 5 bases for V and 7 bases for J; bases not matched to a gene: 8. Germline V lookup: CDR1 SGHVS, CDR2 FQNEAQ. The CDR3 covers 14 residues. The CDR3 DNA is TGTGCCAGCAGCCACAAGACAGGGAACCAGCCCCAGCATTTT. Protein: CASSHKTGNQPQHF.

This clone was recorded once. The chain combines TRBV21-1 with TRBJ1-5; the table calls TRBD1, which could not be checked here. TRBV21-1 is tagged as a pseudogene. CDR3 length equals 14 residues. The CDR3 coding sequence is TGTGCCAGCAGCCAGGGGTCTAGCAATCAGCCCCAGCATTTT. It translates to CASSQGSSNQPQHF.

This rearrangement joins TRBV3-1 (or the pseudogene TRBV3-2) to TRBJ2-2, with 12 bases that match TRBD1. V shed 8 bases, J shed 8 bases, and the junction held 12 bases outside the gene matches. This CDR3 spans 16 amino acids. CDR1 and CDR2 (germline): LGHDT, YNNKEL (reference sequence). The CDR3: CASGLGGTGGRGELFF. The CDR3 region has the DNA TGTGCCAGCGGCCTTGGAGGGACAGGGGGCAGGGGGGAGCTGTTTTTT.

The CDR3 sequence is CALGQDYTEAFF. CDR3 nucleotides: TGTGCCTTGGGACAGGATTACACTGAAGCTTTCTTT. This chain links TRBV30 with TRBJ1-1; 8 nucleotides match TRBD1. V was clipped by 7 bases and J by 3 bases; unmatched bases: 4. CDR3 length equals 12 residues. Germline V lookup: CDR1 GTSNPN, CDR2 SVGIG (reference sequence).

The chain links TRBV4-2 to TRBJ1-2; D may be TRBD1 (6 bases). There are 15 residues in the CDR3. V was trimmed by 5 bases and J by 0 bases, leaving 13 bases between them. The germline V gene encodes CDR1 LGHNA and CDR2 YNFKEQ. DNA for the CDR3: TGTGCCAGCAGCTACCAACAGGGCTCTAACTATGGCTACACCTTC. It encodes CASSYQQGSNYGYTF.